The T cell receptor beta chain under discussion was sequenced for a study of CXCR3-negative and CXCR3-positive naive CD8 T cells (dated by TCRdb to about 2019). About the full investigation: In total, roughly 130 million TRB reads were obtained, corresponding to roughly 1.5 +/- 0.3 million reads per library. Diversity and physicochemical repertoire analyses covered some eleven donors pooled from two independent experiments. Naive subsets from 5 or 6 donors and memory cells from 3 donors were included in the TRBV-TRBJ cluster analysis.

For every CD8+ T cell subset, under 350,000 cells were flow-sorted straight into RLT lysis buffer, and each subset was sorted in triplicate. Naive CD8+ T cells were defined stringently as CD45RO-CCR7+CD27+CD95- to exclude memory contaminants. Standard density gradient centrifugation was used to isolate peripheral blood mononuclear cells from buffy coats. A FACSAria III was used to flow-sort naive CXCR3-negative and CXCR3-positive CD8+ T cells. An RNeasy Mini Kit was used to extract total RNA from the sorted cells. Study-wide conclusions, independent of this receptor: Compared with CXCR3-negative naive cells, CXCR3-positive naive cells had TRB CDR3s with higher hydrophobicity (lower Kidera factor 4), lower energy, and higher strength and volume indices. Surface CD5, linked to self-reactivity in mice, was comparable between naive subsets; TCR interaction strength was therefore also inferred from TRB CDR3 physicochemical properties. Freshly isolated PBMCs were used for most assays because CXCR3 expression partially decreased after cryopreservation. Similar TRBV-TRBJ usage was shown by naive CXCR3-negative and CXCR3-positive cells from the same donor, whereas distinct patterns were shown by memory cells. Both naive subsets had comparably high repertoire diversity, while memory CD8+ T cells had much lower repertoire diversity.

The data were produced on a NextSeq 550. The Human TCR Profiling Kit (MiLaboratory) was used to make UMI-labeled 5' RACE TRB cDNA libraries. cDNA synthesis used the entire amount of extracted RNA, and PCR amplification then used the entire amount of cDNA produced. Libraries were prepared in parallel using an identical number of PCR cycles. The original pipeline was this. About 50,000 +/- 9,200 unique UMI-labeled TRB cDNA molecules per library were extracted with MIGEC and MiXCR, with at least two reads per UMI required. On average, about 40,000 +/- 10,000 functional in-frame TRB CDR3 nucleotide clonotypes lacking stop codons were found per library. After downsampling to 5000 UMI-labeled TRB molecules per sample, diversity metrics such as normalized Shannon-Wiener and Chao1 were calculated in VDJtools. Clonotype-size-weighted physicochemical properties of the central five CDR3 residues (interaction energy, strength, volume and Kidera factor 4) were computed in VDJtools. One entry per CDR3 protein sequence results from the TCRdb reprocessing of the reads, with DNA left out. These V and J calls are TCRdb output, not the study's own analysis. The sample's records list about 130,000 distinct CDR3 sequences. 0.29% of the sample is in the top ten clones.

A word on this clonotype: The antigen it binds to is not known.

Looking up the germline V gene (reference sequence) yields CDR1 LNHDA and CDR2 SQIVND. The CDR3 covers 17 residues, taking in both the cysteine and the phenylalanine. Only the protein is on record. The chain uses TRBV19 and TRBJ2-3; TCRdb outputs TRBD1, but without DNA this stays unchecked. The sample consisted of naive CXCR3- CD8+ T cells from blood. This specimen's cell subset or site label, interpreted: CD45RO-CCR7+CD27+CD95- naive CD8+ T cells lacking CXCR3 (TNR3-). This TCR came from a human donor in good health. Some clones in this sample may be carry-over from other donors' samples. The CDR3: CASSIGSRGSRTDTQYF.